This T cell receptor beta chain originates from a study of blood T cell repertoires in COVID-19. Germline CDR1 and CDR2: SGHDT and YYEEEE. The CDR3 runs 15 residues. Trimming took 3 bases from V and 5 from J; bases not matched to a gene: 6. Using immunoSEQ multiplex PCR, the repertoire was profiled, and TCRdb retains in-frame clones only, with some absent. This sample has about 210,000 clones; about 86% occur once, and the top ten carry more than 8.5%. Sequencing input: PBMCs or T cells enriched from blood (not recorded which). The V gene is TRBV5-6, the J gene TRBJ2-5; 11 bases agree with TRBD1. The sequence was obtained from a woman in her forties or fifties with acute COVID-19. CDR3 in DNA: TGTGCCAGCAGCTCAGGGACAGGGGGTTCGGAGACCCAGTACTTC. It translates to CASSSGTGGSETQYF.